These 4 T cell receptor beta chains share one sample of origin, sequenced in a study of T cell responses to AZD1222 COVID-19 vaccine. Data came from immunoSEQ multiplex PCR; TCRdb stores just in-frame clones and leaves some out. The sample lists 140,000 to 150,000 clones; 90% to 95% were seen once. The specimen comprised peripheral blood, sampled on day 0 of AZD1222 vaccination. The receptors come from an adult in good health.

The V gene is TRBV29-1, the J gene TRBJ2-3, with 8 bases aligning to TRBD2. The trim removed 1 base at V and 7 bases at J, leaving 7 bases unmatched. The germline V gene has CDR1 SQVTM and CDR2 ANQGSEA. This CDR3 region has 14 residues. This chain's CDR3 is CSVEVRLAGYTQYF. Written as DNA, the CDR3 is TGCAGCGTTGAAGTTCGGCTAGCGGGTTATACGCAGTATTTT.

The rearrangement uses TRBV28 and TRBJ1-1, with a weak D call TRBD1 (5 bases). Germline CDR1 reads MDHEN; CDR2 reads SYDVKM. V was shortened by 5 bases and J by 1 base, with 8 bases between the two germline ends. The CDR3 runs 13 residues. The CDR3, as DNA: TGTGCCAGCAGTACCGGACAGAACACTGAAGCTTTCTTT. Its translation: CASSTGQNTEAFF.

V gene TRBV28 combines with J gene TRBJ2-3; D unclear. The CDR3 is 13 residues long. The V gene lost 7 bases and the J gene lost 0 bases, with 8 bases spanning the gap. Per the germline V gene, CDR1 is MDHEN and CDR2 is SYDVKM. CDR3: CASTGRSTDTQYF. DNA of the CDR3: TGTGCCAGCACCGGGCGGAGCACAGATACGCAGTATTTT.

The rearrangement uses TRBV28 and TRBJ2-7, with a tentative D call TRBD2 (6 bases). The CDR3 spans 15 residues. Trimming shortened V by 1 base and J by 2 bases, and 12 bases separated the two germline ends. CDR1 and CDR2 from the germline V gene are MDHEN and SYDVKM. CDR3: CASSLYSRDPYEQYF. In DNA form, the CDR3 reads TGTGCCAGCAGTTTATACTCGCGGGACCCCTACGAGCAGTACTTC.